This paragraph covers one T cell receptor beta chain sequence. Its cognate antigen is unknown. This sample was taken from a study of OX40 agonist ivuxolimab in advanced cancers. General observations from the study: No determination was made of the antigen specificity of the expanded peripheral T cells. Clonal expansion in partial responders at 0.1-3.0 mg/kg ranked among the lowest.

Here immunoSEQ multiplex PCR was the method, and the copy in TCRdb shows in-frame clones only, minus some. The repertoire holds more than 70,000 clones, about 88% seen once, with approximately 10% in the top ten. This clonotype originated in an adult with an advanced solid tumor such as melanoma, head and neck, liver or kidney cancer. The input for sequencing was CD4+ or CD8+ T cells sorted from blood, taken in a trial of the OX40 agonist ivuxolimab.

CDR3 bases: TGTGCCAGCAGCATAGGACATGATGAAAAACTGTTTTTT. Its translation is CASSIGHDEKLFF. The chain joins TRBV28 to TRBJ1-4; D may be TRBD1 (5 bases). Germline V lookup: CDR1 MDHEN, CDR2 SYDVKM. The CDR3 length is 13 residues. Trimming took off 6 bases at V and 6 bases at J, with 11 bases between the two ends.